Listed below are T cell receptor beta chains from one sample, sequenced in a study of T cell responses to AZD1222 COVID-19 vaccine. The method was immunoSEQ multiplex PCR; TCRdb's version includes in-frame clones alone and lacks a portion of them. This sample has some 49,000 clones, with about 87% found just once. The material sequenced was peripheral blood, taken 28 days after the second AZD1222 dose. These receptors were taken from an adult who received the AZD1222 COVID-19 vaccine. The CDR3 runs from the conserved cysteine through the conserved F or W. Each record gives: J gene, D gene, clone size, V gene, CDR3 length, CDR3 DNA, CDR3 protein. The D gene is left open where the match is weak. Clone size appears in some rows only: once, few, many, or a class for an expanded clone.

>TRBJ1-1|NA|NA|TRBV7-9|13
TGTGCCAGCAGCTTAGGGGGGGTCACTGAAGCTTTCTTT
CASSLGGVTEAFF
>TRBJ1-2|NA|NA|TRBV2|12
TGTGCCAGCAACGAACAGCCATATGGCTACACCTTC
CASNEQPYGYTF
>TRBJ2-4|TRBD2|NA|TRBV7-3|17
TGTGCCAGCAGACCAACCACTAGCGGGGGAGCCAAAAACATTCAGTACTTC
CASRPTTSGGAKNIQYF
>TRBJ2-5|NA|NA|TRBV28|16
TGTGCCAGCAGTTTATTGTCCAGGACGGCTAAAGAGACCCAGTACTTC
CASSLLSRTAKETQYF
>TRBJ1-1|TRBD1|few|TRBV19|14
TGTGCCAGTAGTCAAGGGGGCCTGAACACTGAAGCTTTCTTT
CASSQGGLNTEAFF
>TRBJ1-6|TRBD1|NA|TRBV7-9|17
TGTGCCAGCAGCTTGGGCAGACAGGGCCCCTATAATTCACCCCTCCACTTT
CASSLGRQGPYNSPLHF
>TRBJ2-3|NA|NA|TRBV2|15
TGTGCCAGCAGTCGTGAGAATAGGGGGGCAGATACGCAGTATTTT
CASSRENRGADTQYF
>TRBJ1-1|TRBD1|once|TRBV6-1|17
TGTGCCAGCAGTGTCACCGGGACAGGAGAATTGAACACTGAAGCTTTCTTT
CASSVTGTGELNTEAFF
>TRBJ2-1|NA|NA|TRBV4-3|13
TGCGCCAGCAGCCAAGATTTGGGGGTGAAGCAGTTCTTC
CASSQDLGVKQFF
>TRBJ1-5|NA|NA|TRBV19|13
TGTGCCAGTAGCCTACATCACGATCAGCCCCAGCATTTT
CASSLHHDQPQHF
>TRBJ1-6|TRBD1|NA|TRBV5-1|13
TGCGCCAGCAGCTACAGGGGTGATTCACCCCTCCACTTT
CASSYRGDSPLHF
>TRBJ2-3|TRBD2|NA|TRBV5-1|15
TGCGCCAGCAGCTTGGACGGGGGGACCACAGATACGCAGTATTTT
CASSLDGGTTDTQYF
>TRBJ2-7|NA|NA|TRBV5-4|13
TGTGCCAGCAGCTTGGTTGGTCTGGACGAGCAGTACTTC
CASSLVGLDEQYF
>TRBJ2-1|TRBD2|NA|TRBV15|17
TGTGCCACCAGCGGAGGGACTAGCGGGAGTCGAGGACATGAGCAGTTCTTC
CATSGGTSGSRGHEQFF
>TRBJ1-1|NA|NA|TRBV28|15
TGTGCCAGCAGTCCCCATGGGATGGGGGACACTGAAGCTTTCTTT
CASSPHGMGDTEAFF
>TRBJ2-7|TRBD2|NA|TRBV28|17
TGTGCCAGCAGTTTAACTAGCGGGACGACAGGGACCTACGAGCAGTACTTC
CASSLTSGTTGTYEQYF
>TRBJ2-1|NA|NA|TRBV29-1|14
TGCAGCGTTGAAGCTTACAGGGGAGGCAATGAGCAGTTCTTC
CSVEAYRGGNEQFF
>TRBJ1-1|NA|once|TRBV30|11
TGTGCCTGGAGAGCGGCCACTGAAGCTTTCTTT
CAWRAATEAFF
>TRBJ2-3|NA|NA|TRBV5-1|16
TGCGCCAGCAGCTTGGGACTCCTGGGCAGCACAGATACGCAGTATTTT
CASSLGLLGSTDTQYF
>TRBJ2-3|NA|NA|TRBV5-4|15
TGTGCCAGCAGCTTGGGGCTAGCGACCACAGATACGCAGTATTTT
CASSLGLATTDTQYF
>TRBJ2-3|NA|NA|TRBV14|14
TGTGCCAGCAGCCCTATGGGGTACACAGATACGCAGTATTTT
CASSPMGYTDTQYF
>TRBJ1-6|NA|NA|TRBV2|16
TGTGCCAGTAAGGGACGTTTGAGCTCCTATAATTCACCCCTCCACTTT
CASKGRLSSYNSPLHF
>TRBJ2-7|TRBD2|once|TRBV9|14
TGTGCCAGCAGCACGGGACTAGCGGGATACGAGCAGTACTTC
CASSTGLAGYEQYF
>TRBJ1-1|TRBD1|NA|TRBV6-5|14
TGTGCCAGCACCCGACAGGGGGCCGACACTGAAGCTTTCTTT
CASTRQGADTEAFF
>TRBJ2-7|TRBD2|NA|TRBV5-1|16
TGCGCCAGCAGCTTAAATTTGGGAGGGACGGGCTACGAGCAGTACTTC
CASSLNLGGTGYEQYF
>TRBJ2-7|NA|NA|TRBV13|16
TGTGCCAGCAGCGGGCTTTCGCGGGACGCATATTACGAGCAGTACTTC
CASSGLSRDAYYEQYF
>TRBJ2-1|TRBD2|NA|TRBV12-3/TRBV12-4|13
TGTGCCAGCAGTACCACGGGGGGCAATGAGCAGTTCTTC
CASSTTGGNEQFF